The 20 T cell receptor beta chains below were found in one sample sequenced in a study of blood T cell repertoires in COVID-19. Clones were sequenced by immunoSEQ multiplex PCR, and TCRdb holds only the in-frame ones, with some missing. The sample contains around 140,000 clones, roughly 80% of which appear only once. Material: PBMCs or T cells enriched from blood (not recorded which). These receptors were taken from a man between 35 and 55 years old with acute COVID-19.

CDR3 residues: CASSYTGGTYNEQFF. The CDR3 DNA is TGTGCCAGCAGTTATACAGGGGGCACCTACAATGAGCAGTTCTTC. The V and J genes are TRBV6-5 and TRBJ2-1; 9 bases map to TRBD1. Germline-derived CDR1 and CDR2 are MNHEY and SVGAGI. The CDR3 has 15 amino acids. V was pared by 3 bases and J by 2 bases, with 2 bases of the junction left unmatched.

Here the CDR3 DNA reads TGTGCCAGTAGTATAAGGGACAGGGATGGCTACACCTTC. This gives the protein CASSIRDRDGYTF. The chain uses TRBV19 and TRBJ1-2, with 9 nucleotides matching TRBD1. CDR1 LNHDA and CDR2 SQIVND come from the germline V gene (reference sequence). The V gene end was trimmed by 2 bases and the J gene end by 6 bases; junction bases not matched to a gene: 1. The CDR3 extends over 13 amino acids.

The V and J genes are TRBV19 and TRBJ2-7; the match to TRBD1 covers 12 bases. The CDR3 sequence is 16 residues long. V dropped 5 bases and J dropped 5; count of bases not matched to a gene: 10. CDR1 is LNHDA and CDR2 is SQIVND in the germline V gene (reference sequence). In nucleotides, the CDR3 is TGTGCCAGTAGTGCACAACCGGGACAGGGGGCCCACGAGCAGTACTTC. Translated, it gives CASSAQPGQGAHEQYF. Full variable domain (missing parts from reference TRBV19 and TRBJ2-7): DGGITQSPKYLFRKEGQNVTLSCEQNLNHDAMYWYRQDPGQGLRLIYYSQIVNDFQKGDIAEGYSVSREKKESFPLTVTSAQKNPTAFYLCASSAQPGQGAHEQYFGPGTRLTVT.

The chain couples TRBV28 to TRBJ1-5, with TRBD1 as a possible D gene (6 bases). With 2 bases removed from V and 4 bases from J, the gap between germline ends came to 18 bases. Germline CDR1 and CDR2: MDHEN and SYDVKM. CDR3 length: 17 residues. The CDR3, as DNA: TGTGCCAGCAGTTTAGATGTACAGGGTATAGGAAATCAGCCCCAGCATTTT. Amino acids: CASSLDVQGIGNQPQHF.

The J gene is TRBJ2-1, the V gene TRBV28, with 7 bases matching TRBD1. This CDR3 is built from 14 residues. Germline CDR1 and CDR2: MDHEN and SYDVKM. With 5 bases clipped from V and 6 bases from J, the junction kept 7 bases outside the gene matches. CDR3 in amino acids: CASSPPGTVNEQFF. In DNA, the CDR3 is TGTGCCAGCAGTCCTCCTGGGACAGTCAATGAGCAGTTCTTC.

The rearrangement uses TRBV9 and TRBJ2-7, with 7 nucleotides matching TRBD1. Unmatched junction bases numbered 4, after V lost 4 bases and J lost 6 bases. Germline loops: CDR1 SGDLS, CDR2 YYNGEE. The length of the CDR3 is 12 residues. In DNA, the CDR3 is TGTGCCAGCAGCACATCAGGGGGCGAGCAGTACTTC. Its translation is CASSTSGGEQYF.

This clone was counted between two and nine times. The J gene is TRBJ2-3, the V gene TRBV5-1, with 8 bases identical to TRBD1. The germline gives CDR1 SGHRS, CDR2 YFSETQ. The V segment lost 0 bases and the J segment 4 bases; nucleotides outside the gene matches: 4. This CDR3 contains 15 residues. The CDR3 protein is CASSLDGQGSDTQYF. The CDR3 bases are TGCGCCAGCAGCTTGGATGGACAGGGCTCAGATACGCAGTATTTT.

DNA of the CDR3: TGTGCCAGCAGCCCGGGTGGGGCTCGTGGCTACACCTTC. It is translated as CASSPGGARGYTF. The chain combines TRBV3-1 (or the pseudogene TRBV3-2) with TRBJ1-2, with a possible D match to TRBD1 (5 bases). This CDR3 has 13 amino acids. With 4 bases removed from V and 7 bases from J, the gap between germline ends came to 13 bases. Germline CDR1 reads LGHDT; CDR2 reads YNNKEL (reference sequence).

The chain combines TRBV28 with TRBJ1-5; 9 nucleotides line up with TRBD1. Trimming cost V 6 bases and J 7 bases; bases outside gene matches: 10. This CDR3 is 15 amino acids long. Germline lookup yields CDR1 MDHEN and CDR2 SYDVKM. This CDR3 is CASRDNRGRGQPQHF. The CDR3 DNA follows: TGTGCCAGCAGGGATAACAGGGGGCGCGGACAGCCCCAGCATTTT.

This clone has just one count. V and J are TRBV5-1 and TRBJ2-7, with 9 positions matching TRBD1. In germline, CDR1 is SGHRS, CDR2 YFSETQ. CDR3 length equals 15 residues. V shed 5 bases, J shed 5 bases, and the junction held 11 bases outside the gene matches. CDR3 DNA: TGCGCCAGCAGGACAGCCGGGACAGGGATCAACGAGCAGTACTTC. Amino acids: CASRTAGTGINEQYF.

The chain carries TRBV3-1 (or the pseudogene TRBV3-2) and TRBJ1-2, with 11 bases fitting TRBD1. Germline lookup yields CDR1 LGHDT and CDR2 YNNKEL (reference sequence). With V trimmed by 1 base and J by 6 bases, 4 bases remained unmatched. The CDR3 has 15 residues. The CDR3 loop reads CASSQGDRGENGYTF. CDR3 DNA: TGTGCCAGCAGCCAAGGGGACAGGGGGGAAAATGGCTACACCTTC.

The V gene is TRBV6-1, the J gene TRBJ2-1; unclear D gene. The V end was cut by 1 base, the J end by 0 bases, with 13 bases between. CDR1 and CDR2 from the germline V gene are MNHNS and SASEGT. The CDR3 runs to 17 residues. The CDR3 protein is CASSEGSAGSSYNEQFF. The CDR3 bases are TGTGCCAGCAGTGAAGGGAGCGCCGGAAGCTCCTACAATGAGCAGTTCTTC.

DNA of the CDR3: TGCGCCAGCAGCTTCACAGGGGGCACTAGCACTGAAGCTTTCTTT. Residues: CASSFTGGTSTEAFF. The V and J genes are TRBV5-1 and TRBJ1-1; 9 positions agree with TRBD1. Germline loops: CDR1 SGHRS, CDR2 YFSETQ. This CDR3 has 15 amino acids. V was pared by 2 bases and J by 4 bases, with 6 bases of the junction left unmatched.

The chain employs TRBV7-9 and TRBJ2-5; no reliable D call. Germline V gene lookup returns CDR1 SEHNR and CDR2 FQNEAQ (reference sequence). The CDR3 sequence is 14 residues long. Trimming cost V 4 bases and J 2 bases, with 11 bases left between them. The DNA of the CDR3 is TGTGCCAGCAGCTATATCCCTACGCAAGAGACCCAGTACTTC. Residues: CASSYIPTQETQYF.

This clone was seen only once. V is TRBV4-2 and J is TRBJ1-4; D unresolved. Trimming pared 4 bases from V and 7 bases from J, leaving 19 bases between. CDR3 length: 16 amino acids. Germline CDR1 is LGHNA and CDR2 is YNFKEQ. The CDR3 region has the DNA TGTGCCAGCAGCCCCGGAGCGGCAGACAACGCTGAAAAACTGTTTTTT. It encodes CASSPGAADNAEKLFF.

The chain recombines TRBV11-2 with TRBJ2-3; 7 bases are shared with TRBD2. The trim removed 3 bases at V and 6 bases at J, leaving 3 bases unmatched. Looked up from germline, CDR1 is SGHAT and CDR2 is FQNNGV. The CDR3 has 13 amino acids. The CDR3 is CASSLTSKDTQYF. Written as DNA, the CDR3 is TGTGCCAGCAGCTTGACTAGCAAGGATACGCAGTATTTT.

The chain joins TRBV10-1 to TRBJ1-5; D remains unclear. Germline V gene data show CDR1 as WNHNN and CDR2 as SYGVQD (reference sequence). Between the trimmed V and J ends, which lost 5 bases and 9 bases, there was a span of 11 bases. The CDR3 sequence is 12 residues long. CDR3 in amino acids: CASSKGLGPQHF. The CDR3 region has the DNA TGCGCCAGCAGTAAAGGACTCGGGCCCCAGCATTTT.

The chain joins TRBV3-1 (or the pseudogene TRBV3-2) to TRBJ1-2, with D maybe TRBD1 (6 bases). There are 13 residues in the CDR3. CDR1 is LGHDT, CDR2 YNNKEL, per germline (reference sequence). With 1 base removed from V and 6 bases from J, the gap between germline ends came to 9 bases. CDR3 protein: CASSQGRQDGYTF. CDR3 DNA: TGTGCCAGCAGCCAAGGGAGACAGGATGGCTACACCTTC.

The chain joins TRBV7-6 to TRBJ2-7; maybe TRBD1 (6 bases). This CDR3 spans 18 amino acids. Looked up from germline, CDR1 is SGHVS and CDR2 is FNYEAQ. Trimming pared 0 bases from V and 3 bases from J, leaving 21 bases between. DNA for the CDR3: TGTGCCAGCAGCTTAGCGCAAAAGGAACAGGGAAGGTTCTACGAGCAGTACTTC. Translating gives CASSLAQKEQGRFYEQYF.

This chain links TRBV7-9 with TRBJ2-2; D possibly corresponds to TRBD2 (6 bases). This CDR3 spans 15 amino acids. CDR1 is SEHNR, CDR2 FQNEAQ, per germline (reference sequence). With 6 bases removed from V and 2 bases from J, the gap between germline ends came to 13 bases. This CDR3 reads CASRDGGINTGELFF. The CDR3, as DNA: TGTGCCAGCAGGGATGGGGGGATCAACACCGGGGAGCTGTTTTTT. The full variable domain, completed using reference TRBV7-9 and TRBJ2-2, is DTGVSQNPRHKITKRGQNVTFRCDPISEHNRLYWYRQTLGQGPEFLTYFQNEAQLEKSRLLSDRFSAERPKGSFSTLEIQRTEQGDSAMYLCASRDGGINTGELFFGEGSRLTVL.